The 18 T cell receptor beta chains given below trace back to one sample, sequenced in a study of T cell changes during pregnancy in multiple sclerosis. Clones were read by immunoSEQ multiplex PCR, and TCRdb kept only the in-frame ones, dropping some. The sample lists about 100,000 clones; around 93% were seen once. The sample consisted of peripheral blood, taken after pregnancy. The receptors shown here come from a female donor with multiple sclerosis, enrolled in a pregnancy study.

The V call is TRBV19, the J call TRBJ1-6; D possibly corresponds to TRBD1 (6 bases). This CDR3 is built from 14 residues. Between the trimmed V and J ends, which lost 6 bases and 7 bases, there was a span of 13 bases. CDR1 is LNHDA and CDR2 is SQIVND in the germline V gene (reference sequence). The CDR3 DNA reads as TGTGCCAGTAGCGTAACAGGGTCGAATTCACCCCTCCACTTT. As protein: CASSVTGSNSPLHF.

V is TRBV7-8 and J is TRBJ2-3, with D possibly matching TRBD2 (6 bases). V was pared by 1 base and J by 8 bases, with 13 bases between. The CDR3 runs 14 residues. Germline V gene sequence: CDR1 SGHVS, CDR2 FQNEAQ. For the CDR3, the DNA is TGTGCCAGCAGCTTAGGAGGTGGGGGGACTACGCAGTATTTT. It is translated as CASSLGGGGTTQYF.

The rearrangement joins TRBV28 to TRBJ2-7; TRBD2 aligns across 9 bases. This CDR3 has 17 residues. CDR1 and CDR2 from the germline V gene are MDHEN and SYDVKM. V gave up 5 bases and J gave up 0 bases; unmatched junction bases: 11. The CDR3 bases are TGTGCCAGCAGTAAAACGAAAGCGGGAGGAACCTCCTACGAGCAGTACTTC. Its translation: CASSKTKAGGTSYEQYF. Filled out from reference TRBV28 and TRBJ2-7, the complete variable domain reads DVKVTQSSRYLVKRTGEKVFLECVQDMDHENMFWYRQDPGLGLRLIYFSYDVKMKEKGDIPEGYSVSREKKERFSLILESASTNQTSMYLCASSKTKAGGTSYEQYFGPGTRLTVT.

CDR3 in DNA: TGTGCCAGCAGTGGTGCGATTGAGCGGGACGGGGGTTACAATGAGCAGTTCTTC. Amino acid sequence: CASSGAIERDGGYNEQFF. This chain uses TRBV6-1 with TRBJ2-1; 7 bases fit TRBD2. After removal of 4 bases from V and 4 bases from J, the junction contained 16 bases not matched to a gene. Germline V gene data show CDR1 as MNHNS and CDR2 as SASEGT. The CDR3 has 18 residues.

The chain employs TRBV7-8 and TRBJ2-7; 10 positions match TRBD1. The CDR3 runs to 15 residues. V was pared by 3 bases and J by 4 bases, with 6 bases of the junction left unmatched. Germline-derived CDR1 and CDR2 are SGHVS and FQNEAQ. CDR3 DNA sequence: TGTGCCAGCAGCTTTACCGGGACAGGGGATTACGAGCAGTACTTC. Its translation is CASSFTGTGDYEQYF.

The V and J genes are TRBV7-3 and TRBJ1-1; D gene ambiguous. CDR3 length: 15 amino acids. Germline values: CDR1 SGHTA, CDR2 FQGTGA. Trimming removed 5 bases from V and 1 base from J, with 14 bases in between. This CDR3 reads CASSPRGAPNTEAFF. DNA of the CDR3: TGTGCCAGCAGCCCCCGGGGTGCGCCGAACACTGAAGCTTTCTTT.

In its sample, this clone was seen once. V and J are TRBV18 and TRBJ1-2; 9 bases agree with TRBD1. Germline lookup yields CDR1 KGHSH and CDR2 LQKENI. The CDR3 is made up of 12 amino acids. V trimming: 4 bases; J trimming: 7 bases; junction bases outside the gene matches: 1. Here the CDR3 DNA reads TGTGCCAGCTCACGGACAGGGGTTGGCTACACCTTC. This sequence encodes CASSRTGVGYTF.

This chain joins TRBV5-4 and TRBJ1-6; possibly TRBD1 for D (5 bases). This CDR3 comprises 15 residues. Trimming took off 2 bases at V and 5 bases at J, with 11 bases between the two ends. Germline values: CDR1 SGHNT, CDR2 YYREEE (reference sequence). The CDR3, as DNA: TGTGCCAGCAGCTTAGGGACTCCAGATAATTCACCCCTCCACTTT. It codes for CASSLGTPDNSPLHF.

Note on this clone: One junction end disagrees with the germline gene, perhaps due to a read error. V and J are TRBV6-5 and TRBJ2-5; TRBD2 matches at 9 bases. The germline gives CDR1 MNHEY, CDR2 SVGAGI. CDR3 length: 13 residues. The CDR3: CASSARRREGLHF. The CDR3 DNA follows: TGTGCCAGCAGCGCTAGGAGGCGGGAGGGCCTCCACTTC.

CDR3 DNA: TGTGCCAGCAGCGTCGACAGGGGGCGGACCGGGGAGCTGTTTTTT. It codes for CASSVDRGRTGELFF. V gene TRBV9 combines with J gene TRBJ2-2; 10 nucleotides align to TRBD1. Germline CDR1 and CDR2: SGDLS and YYNGEE. Trimming took 2 bases from V and 5 from J; bases not matched to a gene: 3. The CDR3 is made up of 15 amino acids.

J is TRBJ1-4 and V is TRBV11-2; possible D gene TRBD1, 5 bases. Germline lookup yields CDR1 SGHAT and CDR2 FQNNGV. The CDR3 loop spans 13 amino acids. V gave up 3 bases and J gave up 8 bases, with 10 bases separating them. CDR3 bases: TGTGCCAGCAGCTTGGAGGGGAGGGAAAAACTGTTTTTT. Its protein product is CASSLEGREKLFF.

The V gene is TRBV27, the J gene TRBJ1-6; 9 nucleotides line up with TRBD1. The CDR3 spans 14 residues. CDR1 and CDR2 from the germline V gene are MNHEY and SMNVEV (reference sequence). V lost 7 bases and J lost 10; bases outside the gene matches: 8. In DNA, the CDR3 is TGTGCCAGCAAATTCGGGACAGGGCGGTCACCCCTCCACTTT. Amino acid sequence: CASKFGTGRSPLHF.

V usage is TRBV7-9 and J usage is TRBJ1-1; no firm D call. V dropped 2 bases and J dropped 3 bases, with 7 bases sitting between them. Germline CDR1 reads SEHNR; CDR2 reads FQNEAQ (reference sequence). The CDR3 spans 13 residues. The CDR3 sequence: CASSLRRDTEAFF. CDR3 nucleotides: TGTGCCAGCAGCTTAAGGAGGGACACTGAAGCTTTCTTT.

V gene TRBV2 combines with J gene TRBJ2-7, with 8 bases fitting TRBD1. The CDR3 is 14 amino acids. V gave up 4 bases and J gave up 2 bases; unmatched junction bases: 4. CDR1 and CDR2 from the germline V gene are SNHLY and FYNNEI. The CDR3 DNA reads TGTGCCAGCAGTGGCCGGGACAGGCCCTACGAGCAGTACTTC. Translation gives CASSGRDRPYEQYF.

The chain recombines TRBV6-5 with TRBJ1-3; maybe TRBD1 (6 bases). V gave up 0 bases and J gave up 0 bases, with 9 bases separating them. The CDR3 loop spans 16 amino acids. Per germline, CDR1 MNHEY and CDR2 SVGAGI. The DNA of the CDR3 is TGTGCCAGCAGTTACTCGAGGGGGATCTCTGGAAACACCATATATTTT. As protein: CASSYSRGISGNTIYF.

This chain uses TRBV10-3 with TRBJ1-1; D call uncertain. CDR1 ENHRY and CDR2 SYGVKD come from the germline V gene. Deletions cut 9 bases from V and 2 bases from J, with 13 bases between. There are 13 residues in the CDR3. The CDR3 DNA reads as TGTGCCATTAACCGGGAGGGAAACACTGAAGCTTTCTTT. Amino acid sequence: CAINREGNTEAFF.

The CDR3 loop reads CASSRFLMVGTRNEKLFF. CDR3 DNA sequence: TGTGCCAGCAGCCGATTTCTGATGGTCGGGACACGTAATGAAAAACTGTTTTTT. This chain joins TRBV5-6 and TRBJ1-4, with D possibly being TRBD1 (6 bases). Germline CDR1 and CDR2: SGHDT and YYEEEE. CDR3 length equals 18 residues. V gave up 4 bases and J gave up 4 bases, with 23 bases separating them.

The rearrangement joins TRBV6-1 to TRBJ2-3; tentative D call: TRBD1 (5 bases). The CDR3 is made up of 16 amino acids. Germline CDR1 MNHNS, CDR2 SASEGT. The ends were cut back, 2 bases at V and 0 bases at J, with 12 bases in the middle. The CDR3 DNA sequence: TGTGCCAGCAGTGAACAGACAGAGTCTAGCACAGATACGCAGTATTTT. It specifies CASSEQTESSTDTQYF.